Included here is one TCR beta chain sequence, with context. Its antigen is still unknown. This entry belongs to a study of cytomegalovirus exposure and HLA in healthy donors. Broader study findings: CMV antigen specificity was confirmed in vitro for three CMV-associated chains. Researchers catalogued approximately 170 TCR beta chains as cytomegalovirus-associated.

The assay was immunoSEQ multiplex PCR, and TCRdb's table has in-frame clones only and misses some. The sample contains a few hundred thousand clones, 80% to 90% of which appear only once. This CDR3 has 14 amino acids. Germline values: CDR1 SGHTA, CDR2 FQGNSA. The V end lost 3 bases, the J end lost 0 bases, and 8 bases lay between the germline ends. Sequenced: PBMCs. This receptor was identified in a young woman in good health and CMV-seronegative. The genes are TRBV7-2 and TRBJ1-1, with D unresolved. CDR3 in DNA: TGTGCCAGCAGCTTTCAGGTAATGAACACTGAAGCTTTCTTT. Translated: CASSFQVMNTEAFF.